Below are 7 T cell receptor beta chains sequenced from a single sample in a study of human T cells and chemical hapten exposure. Time point denoted: patch test 1, 2 weeks after DPC sensitization. Treatment defined: therapeutic diphenylcyclopropenone sensitization with weekly scalp DPC. Using its own MiXCR run on the RACE reads, TCRdb lists one record per CDR3 protein. Of roughly 100,000 distinct CDR3 sequences in the sample, approximately 10% were seen once. The source material was whole blood, sampled in connection with sensitization to the hapten diphenylcyclopropenone (DPC). These TCRs come from a woman in her thirties or forties with alopecia areata. Some clones in this sample may be carry-over from other donors' samples.

The chain is built from TRBV20-1 and TRBJ1-2; D gene unclear. The ends were cut back, 1 base at V and 2 bases at J, with 11 bases in the middle. Germline V gene data show CDR1 as DFQATT and CDR2 as SNEGSKA (reference sequence). The CDR3 has 14 residues. The CDR3 nucleotides read TGCAGTGCTAGAGCCCCGTGGAAGAACTATGGCTACACCTTC. This codes for CSARAPWKNYGYTF.

The chain couples TRBV29-1 to TRBJ1-1, with D uncertain. Per germline, CDR1 SQVTM and CDR2 ANQGSEA. Trimming took off 6 bases at V and 0 bases at J, with 17 bases between the two ends. The CDR3 totals 15 residues. CDR3 sequence reads: CSVADVRVLNTEAFF. The CDR3 nucleotides are TGCAGCGTGGCGGACGTCCGGGTGTTGAACACTGAAGCTTTCTTT.

This clonotype was found many times. The chain combines TRBV10-3 with TRBJ1-2; TRBD1 is a possible D gene (5 bases). V was pared by 0 bases and J by 4 bases, with 18 bases between. The germline gives CDR1 ENHRY, CDR2 SYGVKD. CDR3 size: 17 residues. This CDR3 is CAISESTGPPGGYGYTF. CDR3 sequence (DNA): TGTGCCATCAGTGAGTCGACGGGACCCCCTGGAGGCTATGGCTACACCTTC.

There are a few counts of this clonotype. CDR3 loop: CASSDGAGGFEQYF. For the CDR3, the DNA is TGTGCCAGCAGTGACGGCGCGGGAGGTTTCGAGCAGTACTTC. The V gene is TRBV6-1, the J gene TRBJ2-7; 8 bases map to TRBD2. The length of the CDR3 is 14 residues. Losses at the gene ends were 3 bases for V and 6 bases for J; bases not matched to a gene: 7. Germline-derived CDR1 and CDR2 are MNHNS and SASEGT.

The rearrangement links TRBV11-2 to TRBJ2-7; D remains ambiguous. The CDR3 contains 14 residues. V lost 5 bases, J lost 6 bases, and 17 bases lay in between. CDR1 is SGHAT and CDR2 is FQNNGV in the germline V gene. The CDR3 reads CASSRAPQNGEQYF. Here the CDR3 DNA reads TGTGCCAGCAGCCGAGCCCCACAAAATGGCGAGCAGTACTTC. Based on the CDR3 plus reference TRBV11-2 and TRBJ2-7, the full variable domain is EAGVAQSPRYKIIEKRQSVAFWCNPISGHATLYWYQQILGQGPKLLIQFQNNGVVDDSQLPKDRFSAERLKGVDSTLKIQPAKLEDSAVYLCASSRAPQNGEQYFGPGTRLTVT.

The chain combines TRBV5-1 with TRBJ2-2; 7 nucleotides line up with TRBD1. The CDR3 consists of 14 residues. Per germline, CDR1 SGHRS and CDR2 YFSETQ. V was pared by 4 bases and J by 2 bases, with 2 bases of the junction left unmatched. This chain's CDR3 is CASSRDRNTGELFF. The CDR3 DNA follows: TGCGCCAGCAGCCGGGACAGAAACACCGGGGAGCTGTTTTTT.

In its sample, this clonotype was seen a few times. This sequence joins TRBV5-4 and TRBJ2-7; D may be TRBD2 (5 bases). The CDR3 has 13 amino acids. V shed 5 bases and J shed 3 bases, with 12 bases lying between them. CDR1 is SGHNT and CDR2 is YYREEE in the germline V gene (reference sequence). CDR3: CASRRAANYEQYF. CDR3 sequence (DNA): TGTGCCAGCAGGAGAGCGGCGAACTACGAGCAGTACTTC.